This T cell receptor beta chain is from a study of OX40 agonist ivuxolimab in advanced cancers. Clones were read by immunoSEQ multiplex PCR, and TCRdb kept only the in-frame ones, dropping some. The sample yields tens of thousands of clones, about 83% seen once. Germline CDR1 SGHNT, CDR2 YENEEA. V lost 6 bases to trimming and J lost 4 bases; unmatched junction nucleotides: 2. CDR3 length equals 13 residues. Sequences were derived from CD4+ or CD8+ T cells sorted from blood, sampled in a trial of the OX40 agonist ivuxolimab. The receptor comes from an adult with an advanced solid tumor such as melanoma, head and neck, liver or kidney cancer. The chain employs TRBV11-3 and TRBJ2-3; 9 nucleotides align to TRBD2. CDR3 loop: CASSSGSPDTQYF. CDR3 DNA: TGTGCCAGCAGTAGCGGGAGTCCAGATACGCAGTATTTT.